The 11 T cell receptor beta chains below all came from one sample that was sequenced in a study of siplizumab effects on memory and regulatory T cells. TCRdb's copy holds only in-frame clones and misses some; the assay was immunoSEQ multiplex PCR. Among approximately 100,000 clones listed, 80% to 95% were seen once. The specimen sequenced was CD4+ T cells sorted from blood. These receptor sequences come from a human donor in good health. Some clones in this sample may be carry-over from other donors' samples.

This chain uses TRBV5-1 with TRBJ2-1; D is possibly TRBD2 (6 bases). V lost 2 bases to trimming and J lost 8 bases, with 14 bases between them. CDR3 length: 14 residues. Germline V gives CDR1 SGHRS, CDR2 YFSETQ. As DNA, the CDR3 is TGCGCCAGCAGCTTTCGGAGGGCCGGCTATGAGCAGTTCTTC. Protein: CASSFRRAGYEQFF.

The CDR3 loop reads CASSPTKDRGPYEQYF. The CDR3 DNA reads as TGTGCCAGCAGTCCCACTAAGGACAGGGGTCCCTACGAGCAGTACTTC. The chain links TRBV5-6 to TRBJ2-7; 9 bases fit TRBD1. Germline CDR1 and CDR2: SGHDT and YYEEEE. With 5 bases clipped from V and 2 bases from J, the junction kept 11 bases outside the gene matches. The CDR3 consists of 16 residues. The entire variable domain, with the rest obtained from reference TRBV5-6 and TRBJ2-7, is as follows: DAGVTQSPTHLIKTRGQQVTLRCSPKSGHDTVSWYQQALGQGPQFIFQYYEEEERQRGNFPDRFSGHQFPNYSSELNVNALLLGDSALYLCASSPTKDRGPYEQYFGPGTRLTVT.

The rearrangement joins TRBV28 to TRBJ1-4; D is possibly TRBD1 (6 bases). V lost 6 bases and J 5 bases, leaving 19 bases between the germline ends. Germline loops: CDR1 MDHEN, CDR2 SYDVKM. CDR3 length: 16 amino acids. CDR3 bases: TGTGCCAGCAGAATCCAGGGGTTGGCCCCCAATGAAAAACTGTTTTTT. Protein: CASRIQGLAPNEKLFF. The whole variable domain, remainder taken from reference TRBV28 and TRBJ1-4, is DVKVTQSSRYLVKRTGEKVFLECVQDMDHENMFWYRQDPGLGLRLIYFSYDVKMKEKGDIPEGYSVSREKKERFSLILESASTNQTSMYLCASRIQGLAPNEKLFFGSGTQLSVL.

This chain connects TRBV10-3 to TRBJ2-3, with D possibly matching TRBD1 (6 bases). The V end lost 0 bases, the J end lost 0 bases, and 10 bases lay between the germline ends. Per the germline V gene, CDR1 is ENHRY and CDR2 is SYGVKD. The CDR3 sequence is 16 residues long. This CDR3 is CAISESGAPSTDTQYF. The CDR3 DNA is TGTGCCATCAGTGAGTCGGGGGCTCCTAGCACAGATACGCAGTATTTT.

This rearrangement joins TRBV29-1 to TRBJ2-7, with TRBD1 identical over 9 bases. The ends lost 6 bases at V and 4 bases at J; junction bases unmatched: 7. This CDR3 spans 13 amino acids. Germline values: CDR1 SQVTM, CDR2 ANQGSEA. CDR3 bases: TGCAGCGTGGGGGACAGGGCGAAATACGAGCAGTACTTC. Translated, it gives CSVGDRAKYEQYF.

The chain uses TRBV5-6 and TRBJ2-5; D is uncertain. This CDR3 region has 14 residues. V lost 1 base, J lost 2 bases, and 9 bases lay in between. Per germline, CDR1 SGHDT and CDR2 YYEEEE. The chain's CDR3 is CASSLSSPQETQYF. Here the CDR3 DNA reads TGTGCCAGCAGCTTGTCGTCCCCGCAAGAGACCCAGTACTTC.

The genes are TRBV4-2 and TRBJ1-1; D possibly corresponds to TRBD1 (5 bases). Trimming left V 5 bases short and J 4 bases short, with 14 bases between. The CDR3 spans 14 residues. The germline gives CDR1 LGHNA, CDR2 YNFKEQ. CDR3 region: CASSVYFGGTEAFF. For the CDR3, the DNA is TGTGCCAGCAGCGTGTATTTTGGGGGCACTGAAGCTTTCTTT.

The V call is TRBV9, the J call TRBJ1-4; 7 positions agree with TRBD1. Unmatched junction bases numbered 6, after V lost 5 bases and J lost 5 bases. Germline CDR1 reads SGDLS; CDR2 reads YYNGEE. This CDR3 region has 14 residues. In DNA form, the CDR3 reads TGTGCCAGCAGTGATCCGGGACAGAATGAAAAACTGTTTTTT. Translation gives CASSDPGQNEKLFF.

A remark on this clone: One junction end does not reproduce the germline sequence, and a read error may be involved. The rearrangement uses TRBV7-7 and TRBJ2-7, with TRBD2 as a possible D gene (5 bases). CDR3 length: 14 amino acids. The germline V gene encodes CDR1 SSHAT and CDR2 FNYEAQ (reference sequence). CDR3 protein: CASSLEVSSYEQYF. CDR3 DNA sequence: TGTGCTAGCAGCTTGGAGGTTAGCTCCTACGAGCAGTACTTC.

V gene TRBV7-9 combines with J gene TRBJ1-2, with 8 bases lining up with TRBD1. The CDR3 has 15 amino acids. V shed 5 bases, J shed 0 bases, and the junction held 5 bases outside the gene matches. From germline, CDR1 is SEHNR and CDR2 FQNEAQ (reference sequence). The CDR3 DNA is TGTGCCAGCAGCGGAGCAGGGGGCGCTAACTATGGCTACACCTTC. This codes for CASSGAGGANYGYTF. Together with reference TRBV7-9 and TRBJ1-2, the CDR3 gives the full variable domain: DTGVSQNPRHKITKRGQNVTFRCDPISEHNRLYWYRQTLGQGPEFLTYFQNEAQLEKSRLLSDRFSAERPKGSFSTLEIQRTEQGDSAMYLCASSGAGGANYGYTFGSGTRLTVV.

This clone has just one count. V and J are TRBV27 and TRBJ2-7, with D perhaps TRBD2 (6 bases). Per the germline V gene, CDR1 is MNHEY and CDR2 is SMNVEV (reference sequence). The CDR3 extends over 14 amino acids. V was trimmed by 8 bases and J by 7 bases, leaving 21 bases between them. CDR3 nucleotides: TGTGCCAGCGGAGGTGGGCGGAGGGGCGGGGAGCAGTACTTC. Residues: CASGGGRRGGEQYF.